This T cell receptor beta chain derives from a study of shared clonotypes between healthy human individuals (TCRdb year 2020). For the wider study: The cohort included three men and a couple of women between 18 and 49 years of age. For each donor, three plates each were used for CD4 naive and CD4 memory, two plates were used for CD8 naive, and one plate was used for CD8 memory. Blood TCR repertoires of four to six healthy adults were deeply sequenced to estimate repertoire size and the extent of clonotype sharing between individuals. To increase sequencing depth and limit assay-specific biases, different laboratories used diverse techniques to prepare libraries and sequence TCR repertoires. Each donor's leukapheresis produced roughly between about 0.8 and 10 billion PBMCs.

A note on this clone: Its antigen is still unknown. No base quality information exists; no much larger clone differs at one position.

The full study reports these points: Rarefaction of sorted-subset datasets indicated incomplete sequencing despite the large sequencing depth. Estimated clonotype richness was generally larger for naive than for memory subsets. Only blood was sampled, and tissue TCR repertoires likely differ from those in blood. Based on pairwise subsampling, the degree of clonotype sharing among donors was expected to be affected by sequencing depth. When a handful of donors were compared, the shared fraction of clonotypes was about 5% for naive CD4, around 4% for naive CD8, about 2.4% for memory CD4, and roughly 0.4% for memory CD8. The small number of donors limited the genetic and exposure-history diversity represented. Compared with non-shared clonotypes, clonotypes shared by all four sorted-subset donors had higher generation probabilities.

Reading from cysteine to phenylalanine, the CDR3 counts 13 amino acids. CDR3 DNA is the only sequence kept; it has 39 bases, read in frame from the first base. V loses 3 bases, J loses 8 bases, and the germline ends lie 12 bases apart. The germline V gene sets CDR1 to SGDLS and CDR2 to YYNGEE. TCR CDR3 regions were amplified from genomic DNA by multiplex PCR using the deep immunoSEQ assay. Extracted genomic DNA from each cell subset was spread evenly across all wells of several immunoSEQ 96-well plates, with each plate serving as a replicate. For sorted subsets, each replicate PCR was loaded with about 0.2 ug genomic DNA, equivalent to some 31,000 T cell genomes. Purified libraries were measured with a Qubit 3.0 fluorometer, size-checked on a Bioanalyzer 2100, and measured again with the KAPA Library Quantification kit. Every immunoSEQ 96-well plate was sequenced on a separate single-read 150-cycle Illumina NextSeq 550 flow cell. The authors' pipeline ran thus. The immunoSEQ output contained only junctional sequences without quality scores, so filtering could not match that applied to full-length reads. To assign V/J genes and CDR3, sequences were annotated using PyIR, a Python wrapper for IgBLAST v1.9, with IMGT germline references. Any read was removed if the V/J assignment was weak (E-value above 1e-6), the CDR3 was missing, or the read contained stop codons, out-of-frame junctions, or ambiguous translated residues. V3J clonotypes were defined as sequences sharing an identical inferred V gene, J gene, and CDR3 amino acid sequence. To compute the percentage overlap between repertoires, the number of shared unique clonotypes was divided by the size of the smaller repertoire. Richness of each repertoire was evaluated using RTK rarefaction, the Chao1 estimator, and Recon v2.1 estimates of unobserved clonotypes. Generation probabilities for all TCRbeta clonotypes obtained by the gDNA method from a handful of donors were computed using OLGA. The immuneACCESS repertoire file appears here via TCRdb, limited to in-frame rearrangements. These files lack a portion of the clones; in checked studies, under half of the deficit traces to unresolved V genes, and the cause of the others is not known. V, J and clone size are taken as reported in that table, and D and trimming were inferred from the DNA itself. The table for this sample lists roughly 1,600,000 clones; approximately 98.5% of them were counted only once. The top ten constitute roughly 0.36% of the sample.

Healthy HIV-negative adults with no recently reported acute infections or vaccinations were included as donors. Only Caucasian adults living in Nashville, Tennessee, USA were represented among the donors. CD4+ T cells were enriched by magnetic negative selection, after which naive cells were positively selected on CD45RA and the negative fraction was taken as the memory subset. After blood collection by leukapheresis, PBMCs were isolated using Ficoll-Histopaque density gradient centrifugation and then cryopreserved in the vapor phase of liquid nitrogen. Analytical flow cytometry was used to check the purity and quantity of each magnetically sorted T cell population. Genomic DNA was isolated from each sorted fraction and quantified by UV absorbance on a Nanodrop 2000c.

Recombination connected TRBV9 to TRBJ2-1, with the D gene too uncertain to name. Sample: naive CD4+ T cells sorted from blood. This specimen's cell subset or site label, interpreted: CD45RA+ positively selected. The TCR comes from a man in his thirties or forties in good health. The bases are TGTGCCAGCAGCGCCCCCTATAACGATGAGCAGTTCTTC. Its translation reads: CASSAPYNDEQFF.